Here is one T cell receptor (beta chain) with its context. The method was immunoSEQ multiplex PCR; TCRdb's version includes in-frame clones alone and lacks a portion of them. The profile covers 70,000 to 95,000 clones, with around 81% appearing a single time and roughly 12% taken by the ten largest. This specimen comes from a study of blood T cell repertoires in COVID-19. In germline, CDR1 is SGHAT, CDR2 FQNNGV. V gave up 2 bases and J gave up 2 bases; unmatched junction bases: 12. The CDR3 length is 18 residues. The clonotype originates from a woman aged 65 to 85 with active or convalescent COVID-19. The sample taken for sequencing was peripheral blood. This chain joins TRBV11-2 and TRBJ2-3; 8 nucleotides agree with TRBD1. The DNA for the CDR3 is TGTGCCAGCAGCTTAAGCCCCCTACACAGGGGGGTCACAGATACGCAGTATTTT. Its translation: CASSLSPLHRGVTDTQYF.